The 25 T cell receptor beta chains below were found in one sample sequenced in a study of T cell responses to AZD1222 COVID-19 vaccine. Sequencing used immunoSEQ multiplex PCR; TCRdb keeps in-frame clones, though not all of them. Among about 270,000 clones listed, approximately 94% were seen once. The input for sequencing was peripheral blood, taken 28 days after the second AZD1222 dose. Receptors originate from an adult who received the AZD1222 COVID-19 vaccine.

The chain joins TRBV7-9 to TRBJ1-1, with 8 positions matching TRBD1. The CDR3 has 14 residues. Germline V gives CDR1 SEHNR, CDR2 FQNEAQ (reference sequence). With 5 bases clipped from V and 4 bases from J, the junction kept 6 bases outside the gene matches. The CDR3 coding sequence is TGTGCCAGCAGCCTAGGACAGGGACTCACTGAAGCTTTCTTT. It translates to CASSLGQGLTEAFF.

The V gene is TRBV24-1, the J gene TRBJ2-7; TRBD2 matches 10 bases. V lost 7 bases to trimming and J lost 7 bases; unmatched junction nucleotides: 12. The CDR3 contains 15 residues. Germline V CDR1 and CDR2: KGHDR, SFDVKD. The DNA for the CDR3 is TGTGCCACCAGCCCTAGCGGGAGCTCCCTCGGAGAGCAGTACTTC. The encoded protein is CATSPSGSSLGEQYF.

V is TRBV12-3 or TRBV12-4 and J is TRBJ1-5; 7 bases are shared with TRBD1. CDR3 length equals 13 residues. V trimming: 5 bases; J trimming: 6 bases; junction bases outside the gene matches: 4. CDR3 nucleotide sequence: TGTGCCAGCAGTCCACAGGGGCGTCAGCCCCAGCATTTT. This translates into CASSPQGRQPQHF.

Here the CDR3 reads CASSPSELGAYEQYF. As DNA, the CDR3 is TGCGCCAGCAGCCCCAGCGAGCTAGGGGCCTACGAGCAGTACTTC. J is TRBJ2-7 and V is TRBV4-1; D is possibly TRBD1 (5 bases). This CDR3 contains 15 residues. Trimming removed 4 bases from V and 2 bases from J, with 15 bases in between. Germline V CDR1 and CDR2: MGHRA, YSYEKL.

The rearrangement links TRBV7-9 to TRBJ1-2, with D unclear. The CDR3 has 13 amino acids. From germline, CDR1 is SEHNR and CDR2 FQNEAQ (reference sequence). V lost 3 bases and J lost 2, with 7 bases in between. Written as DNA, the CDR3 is TGTGCCAGCAGCTTTACATCAAACTATGGCTACACCTTC. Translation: CASSFTSNYGYTF.

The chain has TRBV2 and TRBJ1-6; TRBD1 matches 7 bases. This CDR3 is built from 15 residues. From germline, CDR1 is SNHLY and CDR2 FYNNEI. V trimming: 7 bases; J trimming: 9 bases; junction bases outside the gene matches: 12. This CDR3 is CASTQGGRAGSPLHF. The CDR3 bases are TGTGCCAGCACCCAAGGGGGCAGGGCTGGTTCACCCCTCCACTTT. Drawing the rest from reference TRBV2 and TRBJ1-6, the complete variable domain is EPEVTQTPSHQVTQMGQEVILRCVPISNHLYFYWYRQILGQKVEFLVSFYNNEISEKSEIFDDQFSVERPDGSNFTLKIRSTKLEDSAMYFCASTQGGRAGSPLHFGNGTRLTVT.

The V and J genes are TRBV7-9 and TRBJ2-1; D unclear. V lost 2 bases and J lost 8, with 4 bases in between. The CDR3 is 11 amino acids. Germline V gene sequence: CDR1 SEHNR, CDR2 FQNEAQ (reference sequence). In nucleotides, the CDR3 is TGTGCCAGCAGCTTAATGGATGAGCAGTTCTTC. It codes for CASSLMDEQFF.

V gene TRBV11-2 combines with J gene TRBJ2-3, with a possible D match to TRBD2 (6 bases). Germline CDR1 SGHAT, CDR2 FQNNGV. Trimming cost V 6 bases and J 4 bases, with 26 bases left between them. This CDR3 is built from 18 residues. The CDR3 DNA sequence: TGTGCCAGCAGGGTGGGGCGGGGCAGGCGAGACGACCCAGATACGCAGTATTTT. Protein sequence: CASRVGRGRRDDPDTQYF.

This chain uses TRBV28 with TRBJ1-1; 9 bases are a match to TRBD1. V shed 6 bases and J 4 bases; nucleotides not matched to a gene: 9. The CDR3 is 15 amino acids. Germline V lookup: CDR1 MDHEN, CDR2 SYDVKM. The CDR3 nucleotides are TGTGCCAGCAGAGGGACAGGGAGGAAGAGCACTGAAGCTTTCTTT. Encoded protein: CASRGTGRKSTEAFF.

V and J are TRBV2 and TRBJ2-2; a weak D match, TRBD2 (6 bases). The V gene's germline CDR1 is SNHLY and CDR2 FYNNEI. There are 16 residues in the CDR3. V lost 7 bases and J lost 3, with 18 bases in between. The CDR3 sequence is CASTWGGSRDTGELFF. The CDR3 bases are TGTGCCAGCACGTGGGGAGGTAGCAGGGACACCGGGGAGCTGTTTTTT.

Here the CDR3 reads CSSNTDTQYF. The CDR3 DNA sequence: TGCAGCTCAAACACAGATACGCAGTATTTT. The chain carries TRBV29-1 and TRBJ2-3; D unresolved. CDR1 is SQVTM and CDR2 is ANQGSEA in the germline V gene. The CDR3 consists of 10 residues. The V and J ends lost 8 bases and 2 bases respectively, with 5 bases between them.

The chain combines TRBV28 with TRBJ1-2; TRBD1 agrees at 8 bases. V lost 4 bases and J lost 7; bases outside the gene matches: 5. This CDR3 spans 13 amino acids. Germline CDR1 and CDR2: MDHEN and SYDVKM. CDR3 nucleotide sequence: TGTGCCAGCAGTTCCCGGACAGGGCCTGGCTACACCTTC. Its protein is CASSSRTGPGYTF.

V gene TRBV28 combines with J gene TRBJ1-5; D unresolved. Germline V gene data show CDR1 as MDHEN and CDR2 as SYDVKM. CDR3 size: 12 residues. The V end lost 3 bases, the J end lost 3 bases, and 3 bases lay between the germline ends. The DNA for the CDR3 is TGTGCCAGCAGTTTGGTCAATCAGCCCCAGCATTTT. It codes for CASSLVNQPQHF.

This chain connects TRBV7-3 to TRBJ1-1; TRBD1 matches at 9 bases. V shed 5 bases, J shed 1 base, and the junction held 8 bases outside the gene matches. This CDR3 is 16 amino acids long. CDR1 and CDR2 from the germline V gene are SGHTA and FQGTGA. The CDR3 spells CASSAGTGMRNTEAFF. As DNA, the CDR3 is TGTGCCAGCAGCGCCGGGACAGGGATGAGGAACACTGAAGCTTTCTTT.

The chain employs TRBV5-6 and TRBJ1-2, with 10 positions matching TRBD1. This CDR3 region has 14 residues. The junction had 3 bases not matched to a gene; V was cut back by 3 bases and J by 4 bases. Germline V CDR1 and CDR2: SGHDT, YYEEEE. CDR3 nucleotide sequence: TGTGCCAGCAGCTGGGGACAGGGGCCCTATGGCTACACCTTC. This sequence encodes CASSWGQGPYGYTF.

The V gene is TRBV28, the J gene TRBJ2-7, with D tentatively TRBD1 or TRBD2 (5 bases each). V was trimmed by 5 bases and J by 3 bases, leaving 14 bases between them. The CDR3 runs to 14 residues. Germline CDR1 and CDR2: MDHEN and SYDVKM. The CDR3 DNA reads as TGTGCCAGCAGTCTCTACGGGACGCTCTACGAGCAGTACTTC. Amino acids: CASSLYGTLYEQYF.

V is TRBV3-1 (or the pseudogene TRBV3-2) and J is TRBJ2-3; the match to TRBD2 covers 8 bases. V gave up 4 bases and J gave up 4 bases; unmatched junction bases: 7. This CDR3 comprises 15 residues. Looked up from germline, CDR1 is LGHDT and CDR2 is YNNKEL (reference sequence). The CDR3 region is CASSPGLVISDTQYF. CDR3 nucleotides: TGTGCCAGCAGCCCGGGACTAGTAATCTCAGATACGCAGTATTTT.

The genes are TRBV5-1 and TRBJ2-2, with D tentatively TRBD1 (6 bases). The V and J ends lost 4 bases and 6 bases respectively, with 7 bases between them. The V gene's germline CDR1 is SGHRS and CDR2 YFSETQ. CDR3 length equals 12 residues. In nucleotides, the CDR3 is TGCGCCAGCAGCCAGGGGCCCGGGGAGCTGTTTTTT. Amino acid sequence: CASSQGPGELFF.

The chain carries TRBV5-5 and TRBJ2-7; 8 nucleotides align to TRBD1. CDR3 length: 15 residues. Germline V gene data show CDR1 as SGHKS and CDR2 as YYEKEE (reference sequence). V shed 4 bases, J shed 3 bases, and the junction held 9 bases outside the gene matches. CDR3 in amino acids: CASSLTGGRLYEQYF. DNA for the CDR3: TGTGCCAGCAGCCTTACAGGGGGTCGGCTCTACGAGCAGTACTTC. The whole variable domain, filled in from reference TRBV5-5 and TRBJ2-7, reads DAGVTQSPTHLIKTRGQQVTLRCSPISGHKSVSWYQQVLGQGPQFIFQYYEKEERGRGNFPDRFSARQFPNYSSELNVNALLLGDSALYLCASSLTGGRLYEQYFGPGTRLTVT.

In nucleotides, the CDR3 is TGTGCCAGCGGGCCCGGGACCCAAAGGACCGGGGAGCTGTTTTTT. This translates into CASGPGTQRTGELFF. The chain employs TRBV9 and TRBJ2-2; either TRBD1 or TRBD2 may fit D (5 bases each). Trimming removed 7 bases from V and 5 bases from J, with 18 bases in between. The germline V gene has CDR1 SGDLS and CDR2 YYNGEE. This CDR3 has 15 amino acids.

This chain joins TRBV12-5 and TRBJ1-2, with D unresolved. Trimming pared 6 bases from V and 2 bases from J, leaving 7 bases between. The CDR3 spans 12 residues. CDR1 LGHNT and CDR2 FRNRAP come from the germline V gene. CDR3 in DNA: TGTGCTAGTGGCTCGGGGAACTATGGCTACACCTTC. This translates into CASGSGNYGYTF.

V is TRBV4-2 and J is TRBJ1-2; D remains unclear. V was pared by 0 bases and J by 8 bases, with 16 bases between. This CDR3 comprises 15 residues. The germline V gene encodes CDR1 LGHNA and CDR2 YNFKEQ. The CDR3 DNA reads TGTGCCAGCAGCCAAGATCGGGAGATCTACTTGGGCTACACCTTC. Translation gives CASSQDREIYLGYTF.

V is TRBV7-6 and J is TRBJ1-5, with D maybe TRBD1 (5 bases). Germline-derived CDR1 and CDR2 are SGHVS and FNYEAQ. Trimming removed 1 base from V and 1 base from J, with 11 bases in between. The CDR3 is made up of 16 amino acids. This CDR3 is CASSLGGGLSNQPQHF. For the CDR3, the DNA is TGTGCCAGCAGCTTAGGGGGGGGTCTGAGCAATCAGCCCCAGCATTTT.

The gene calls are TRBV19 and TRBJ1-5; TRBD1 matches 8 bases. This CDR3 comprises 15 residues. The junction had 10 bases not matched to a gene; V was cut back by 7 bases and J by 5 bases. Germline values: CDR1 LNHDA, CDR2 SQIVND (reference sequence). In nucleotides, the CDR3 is TGTGCCAGTACCACCCATGGACAGGGATATCAGCCCCAGCATTTT. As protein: CASTTHGQGYQPQHF. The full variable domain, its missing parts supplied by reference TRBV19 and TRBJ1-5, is DGGITQSPKYLFRKEGQNVTLSCEQNLNHDAMYWYRQDPGQGLRLIYYSQIVNDFQKGDIAEGYSVSREKKESFPLTVTSAQKNPTAFYLCASTTHGQGYQPQHFGDGTRLSIL.

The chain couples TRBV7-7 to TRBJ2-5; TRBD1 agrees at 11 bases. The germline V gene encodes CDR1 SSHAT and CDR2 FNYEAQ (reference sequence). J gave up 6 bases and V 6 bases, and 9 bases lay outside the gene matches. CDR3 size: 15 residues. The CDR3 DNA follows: TGTGCCAGCAGTCCTGGACAGGGGGCGGCGAAGACCCAGTACTTC. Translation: CASSPGQGAAKTQYF.